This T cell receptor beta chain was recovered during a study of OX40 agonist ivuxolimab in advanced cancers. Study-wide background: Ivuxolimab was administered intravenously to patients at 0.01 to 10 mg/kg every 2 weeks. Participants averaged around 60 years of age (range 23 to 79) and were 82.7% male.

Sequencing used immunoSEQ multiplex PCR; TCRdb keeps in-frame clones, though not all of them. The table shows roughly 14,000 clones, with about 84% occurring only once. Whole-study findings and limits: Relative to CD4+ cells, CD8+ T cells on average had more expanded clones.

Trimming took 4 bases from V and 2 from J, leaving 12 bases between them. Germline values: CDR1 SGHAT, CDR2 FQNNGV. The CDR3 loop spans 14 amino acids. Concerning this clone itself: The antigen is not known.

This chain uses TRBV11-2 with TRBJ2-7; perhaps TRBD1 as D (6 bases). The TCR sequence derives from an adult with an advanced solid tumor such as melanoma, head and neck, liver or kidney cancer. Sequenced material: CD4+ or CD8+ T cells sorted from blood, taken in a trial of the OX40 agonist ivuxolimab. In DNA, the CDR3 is TGTGCCAGCAGCTCATGGACAGTCCCCTACGAGCAGTACTTC. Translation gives CASSSWTVPYEQYF.